What follows are 32 T cell receptor beta chains derived from one specimen sequenced in a study of CD8+ T cells in alopecia areata. Once RNA had been extracted, it was reverse transcribed into cDNA to act as the sequencing template. Sequencing was performed with immunoSEQ multiplex PCR; in TCRdb, only in-frame clones are kept and a portion is missing. The table has around 120,000 clones, more than 45% seen once. As to treatment: oral pan-JAK inhibitor, 5-10 mg twice daily. The sample in question was CD4+ T cells sorted from blood, obtained at week 4, from a patient treated with tofacitinib. The receptors originated from a human donor with alopecia areata.

The rearrangement links TRBV25-1 to TRBJ2-1; 8 nucleotides match TRBD1. The CDR3 is 15 amino acids. Trimming took 4 bases from V and 7 from J; bases not matched to a gene: 9. Germline V gene sequence: CDR1 MGHDK, CDR2 SYGVNS. The CDR3 sequence is CASSGWTGSMNEQFF. The CDR3 bases are TGTGCCAGCAGTGGGTGGACAGGGTCGATGAATGAGCAGTTCTTC.

This chain joins TRBV28 and TRBJ2-5; the D is unclear. This CDR3 comprises 12 residues. Per the germline V gene, CDR1 is MDHEN and CDR2 is SYDVKM. CDR3 coding DNA: TGTGGAACCCATAGGGTGGGGGAGACCCAGTACTTC. Protein: CGTHRVGETQYF.

V is TRBV29-1 and J is TRBJ1-1; tentatively, D is TRBD1 (5 bases). The CDR3 covers 11 residues. From germline, CDR1 is SQVTM and CDR2 ANQGSEA. The V end was cut by 6 bases, the J end by 1 base, with 6 bases between. The DNA of the CDR3 is TGCAGCGTGAGGGGGAACACTGAAGCTTTCTTT. This codes for CSVRGNTEAFF.

The chain has TRBV5-1 and TRBJ2-3; D call uncertain. CDR1 and CDR2 (germline): SGHRS, YFSETQ. Trimming removed 2 bases from V and 5 bases from J, with 15 bases in between. The CDR3 is 15 amino acids. The CDR3 DNA is TGCGCCAGCAGCTTACGGTCGACCGTCGAAGATACGCAGTATTTT. Its translation is CASSLRSTVEDTQYF.

The CDR3 protein is CASRPSGSVAGELFF. The DNA for the CDR3 is TGCGCCAGCAGGCCTAGCGGGAGTGTCGCCGGGGAGCTGTTTTTT. The rearrangement uses TRBV4-1 and TRBJ2-2, with 10 bases matching TRBD2. V shed 6 bases and J 6 bases; nucleotides not matched to a gene: 7. The germline V gene has CDR1 MGHRA and CDR2 YSYEKL. This CDR3 comprises 15 residues.

This clone was found a few times. This chain joins TRBV5-1 and TRBJ1-2; D not resolved. V was trimmed by 2 bases and J by 8 bases, leaving 16 bases between them. The germline CDR1 and CDR2 sequences are SGHRS and YFSETQ. The CDR3 is made up of 14 amino acids. The CDR3 DNA reads as TGCGCCAGCAGCTTACCTGACGGCCCGGGAGGCTACACCTTC. Protein product: CASSLPDGPGGYTF.

About this clone: The same CDR3 can be traced to other DNA sequences in this sample. The chain links TRBV30 to TRBJ2-5, with D perhaps TRBD1 (5 bases). CDR1 is GTSNPN, CDR2 SVGIG, per germline (reference sequence). This CDR3 has 12 residues. V lost 1 base and J 4 bases, leaving 7 bases between the germline ends. The CDR3 reads CAWSGRGETQYF. The CDR3 DNA is TGTGCCTGGAGTGGAAGGGGAGAGACCCAGTACTTC.

The CDR3 DNA reads as TGTGCCAGTAGTATTGGTCCGCCGGGAAACTATGGCTACACCTTC. Protein sequence: CASSIGPPGNYGYTF. V and J are TRBV19 and TRBJ1-2; D ambiguous. The CDR3 is 15 amino acids. Germline V gives CDR1 LNHDA, CDR2 SQIVND (reference sequence). Trimming cost V 3 bases and J 2 bases, with 13 bases left between them.

The chain has TRBV29-1 and TRBJ2-3; D is unresolved. Trimming shortened V by 5 bases and J by 2 bases, and 11 bases separated the two germline ends. Germline V gene data show CDR1 as SQVTM and CDR2 as ANQGSEA. This CDR3 spans 13 amino acids. The CDR3 loop is CSVRLLTTDTQYF. The CDR3 DNA reads as TGCAGCGTTCGTTTACTCACCACAGATACGCAGTATTTT.

This clone was seen more than once but under ten times. V gene TRBV19 combines with J gene TRBJ1-1, with a weak D call TRBD1 (6 bases). In germline, CDR1 is LNHDA, CDR2 SQIVND (reference sequence). The CDR3 covers 15 residues. V was trimmed by 7 bases and J by 0 bases, leaving 15 bases between them. The CDR3, as DNA: TGTGCCAGTATGGCATCCGACAGGATGAACACTGAAGCTTTCTTT. Protein product: CASMASDRMNTEAFF. The entire variable domain, with the rest obtained from reference TRBV19 and TRBJ1-1, is as follows: DGGITQSPKYLFRKEGQNVTLSCEQNLNHDAMYWYRQDPGQGLRLIYYSQIVNDFQKGDIAEGYSVSREKKESFPLTVTSAQKNPTAFYLCASMASDRMNTEAFFGQGTRLTVV.

V and J are TRBV19 and TRBJ1-5; D is possibly TRBD1 (6 bases). The CDR3 totals 13 residues. Germline V gives CDR1 LNHDA, CDR2 SQIVND (reference sequence). Trimming cost V 11 bases and J 1 base, with 12 bases left between them. The CDR3 region has the DNA TGTGCCTCACAGGGTAGCAGCAATCAGCCCCAGCATTTT. Residues: CASQGSSNQPQHF.

The CDR3 region has the DNA TGTGCCAGCAGTTCTCTTGGTGAGCAGTTCTTC. Translating gives CASSSLGEQFF. The chain employs TRBV6-5 and TRBJ2-1, with D unresolved. With 4 bases removed from V and 9 bases from J, the gap between germline ends came to 7 bases. The CDR3 runs to 11 residues. In germline, CDR1 is MNHEY, CDR2 SVGAGI.

This clone was recorded only once. The chain recombines TRBV5-1 with TRBJ1-1, with D possibly TRBD1 on 6 matching bases. V was cut by 10 bases and J by 1 base, with 14 bases left in between. Germline assignment: CDR1 SGHRS and CDR2 YFSETQ. This CDR3 comprises 13 residues. The CDR3 bases are TGCGCCGTACCCGGACAGAAGAACACTGAAGCTTTCTTT. As protein: CAVPGQKNTEAFF.

This chain links TRBV2 with TRBJ2-7; 8 bases match TRBD1. The CDR3 spans 15 residues. Germline V gene lookup returns CDR1 SNHLY and CDR2 FYNNEI. V shed 4 bases, J shed 3 bases, and the junction held 8 bases outside the gene matches. The CDR3 DNA sequence: TGTGCCAGCAGTGGTACGACAGGGGTAGACTACGAGCAGTACTTC. Its protein is CASSGTTGVDYEQYF. The complete variable domain, with remaining parts taken from reference TRBV2 and TRBJ2-7, reads EPEVTQTPSHQVTQMGQEVILRCVPISNHLYFYWYRQILGQKVEFLVSFYNNEISEKSEIFDDQFSVERPDGSNFTLKIRSTKLEDSAMYFCASSGTTGVDYEQYFGPGTRLTVT.

This chain connects TRBV5-1 to TRBJ2-3, with D unclear. Trimming took 6 bases from V and 0 from J, leaving 8 bases between them. The CDR3 has 13 residues. Germline values: CDR1 SGHRS, CDR2 YFSETQ. CDR3: CASKQSSTDTQYF. The DNA of the CDR3 is TGCGCCAGCAAACAATCTAGCACAGATACGCAGTATTTT.

The chain joins TRBV5-6 to TRBJ2-2, with TRBD1 matching over 8 bases. Germline V gives CDR1 SGHDT, CDR2 YYEEEE. The CDR3 covers 15 residues. Germline trimming cut 5 bases from V and 0 bases from J; bases unmatched to any gene: 3. The DNA for the CDR3 is TGTGCCAGCAGTAGGACAGGGCCGAACACCGGGGAGCTGTTTTTT. This translates into CASSRTGPNTGELFF.

The chain uses TRBV30 and TRBJ2-6, with 7 bases fitting TRBD1. The CDR3 runs to 16 residues. Trimming took 1 base from V and 0 from J; bases not matched to a gene: 3. The germline V gene encodes CDR1 GTSNPN and CDR2 SVGIG (reference sequence). The CDR3 sequence is CAWSATGFSGANVLTF. The CDR3 region has the DNA TGTGCCTGGAGTGCGACAGGGTTCTCTGGGGCCAACGTCCTGACTTTC.

This clone has more than one count but fewer than ten. DNA of the CDR3: TGCAGCGTGGGAAGCGGGAGTGCGAACACCGGGGAGCTGTTTTTT. Encoded protein: CSVGSGSANTGELFF. The chain links TRBV29-1 to TRBJ2-2, with TRBD2 matching over 8 bases. The germline V gene encodes CDR1 SQVTM and CDR2 ANQGSEA. The CDR3 extends over 15 amino acids. V trimming: 6 bases; J trimming: 0 bases; junction bases outside the gene matches: 6.

The chain joins TRBV27 to TRBJ2-2; tentative D call: TRBD2 (5 bases). This CDR3 spans 17 amino acids. Germline assignment: CDR1 MNHEY and CDR2 SMNVEV (reference sequence). Deletions cut 0 bases from V and 4 bases from J, with 15 bases between. CDR3 bases: TGTGCCAGCAGTTTATCGGGCGGGTCACCCCTCACCGGGGAGCTGTTTTTT. Amino acid sequence: CASSLSGGSPLTGELFF.

The chain carries TRBV29-1 and TRBJ2-1; a weak D match, TRBD1 (5 bases). CDR1 SQVTM and CDR2 ANQGSEA come from the germline V gene. Trimming pared 8 bases from V and 7 bases from J, leaving 18 bases between. This CDR3 spans 13 amino acids. This chain's CDR3 is CSSSRTTENEQFF. CDR3 sequence (DNA): TGCAGCTCGTCCCGGACAACCGAGAATGAGCAGTTCTTC.

This chain uses TRBV29-1 with TRBJ1-3; a weak D match, TRBD1 (6 bases). CDR3 length: 14 residues. The germline CDR1 and CDR2 sequences are SQVTM and ANQGSEA. The V end lost 7 bases, the J end lost 4 bases, and 17 bases lay between the germline ends. This chain's CDR3 is CSASGALWGNTIYF. The DNA of the CDR3 is TGCAGCGCATCAGGGGCCCTCTGGGGAAACACCATATATTTT.

The rearrangement uses TRBV7-3 and TRBJ2-1, with 10 bases lining up with TRBD1. CDR1 and CDR2 (germline): SGHTA, FQGTGA. The V gene end was trimmed by 6 bases and the J gene end by 6 bases; junction bases not matched to a gene: 11. The CDR3 has 16 amino acids. DNA of the CDR3: TGTGCCAGCAGTCGACAGGGGGCTGCTTTAACCAATGAGCAGTTCTTC. Translating gives CASSRQGAALTNEQFF.

This clone was counted a few times. The chain combines TRBV29-1 with TRBJ2-6; TRBD1 might be the D (6 bases). V gave up 6 bases and J gave up 1 base, with 10 bases separating them. Looked up from germline, CDR1 is SQVTM and CDR2 is ANQGSEA. The CDR3 runs to 14 residues. The CDR3 spells CSVVGGSGANVLTF. CDR3 sequence (DNA): TGCAGCGTGGTAGGGGGATCTGGGGCCAACGTCCTGACTTTC.

V is TRBV4-1 and J is TRBJ2-3, with TRBD2 as a possible D gene (6 bases). The germline gives CDR1 MGHRA, CDR2 YSYEKL. The V end lost 0 bases, the J end lost 2 bases, and 15 bases lay between the germline ends. The CDR3 totals 17 residues. The CDR3 is CASSQDGGLFYTDTQYF. The CDR3 nucleotides read TGCGCCAGCAGCCAAGATGGGGGACTCTTTTACACAGATACGCAGTATTTT.

J is TRBJ1-3 and V is TRBV30, with D possibly TRBD1 on 6 matching bases. Trimming left V 3 bases short and J 3 bases short, with 18 bases between. The germline V gene has CDR1 GTSNPN and CDR2 SVGIG (reference sequence). The CDR3 has 16 residues. The CDR3 coding sequence is TGTGCCTGGAGCGGAGAGACAGGCCGGCGTGGAAACACCATATATTTT. Translation gives CAWSGETGRRGNTIYF.

The rearrangement joins TRBV7-9 to TRBJ2-1, with TRBD2 matching 9 bases. The CDR3 has 15 amino acids. Germline CDR1 is SEHNR and CDR2 is FQNEAQ (reference sequence). J lost 4 bases, V lost 5 bases, and 6 bases had no gene match. The CDR3 region is CASSVLAGIYNEQFF. CDR3 sequence (DNA): TGTGCCAGCAGCGTTCTAGCGGGGATTTACAATGAGCAGTTCTTC.

There are a few counts of this clone. The gene calls are TRBV23-1 and TRBJ1-2; TRBD1 aligns across 9 bases. TRBV23-1 is known as an ORF, though its function is uncertain. V dropped 11 bases and J dropped 3; count of bases not matched to a gene: 1. This CDR3 spans 11 amino acids. The CDR3 DNA reads as TGCGCCTGGACAGGGGACTATGGCTACACCTTC. It encodes CAWTGDYGYTF.

CDR3 sequence: CASSRQGQEAFF. The CDR3 region has the DNA TGTGCCAGCAGCCGCCAAGGGCAGGAAGCTTTCTTT. This chain uses TRBV9 with TRBJ1-1, with D uncertain. The CDR3 length is 12 residues. The V gene's germline CDR1 is SGDLS and CDR2 YYNGEE. The germline V and J ends were trimmed by 4 bases and 8 bases, with 12 bases remaining between them.

V usage is TRBV15 and J usage is TRBJ2-5; 7 positions match TRBD2. Germline CDR1 LNHNV, CDR2 YYDKDF (reference sequence). The CDR3 has 12 amino acids. J was trimmed by 5 bases and V by 6 bases; bases with no gene match: 3. In DNA form, the CDR3 reads TGTGCCACCAGTCTGCGGGGGGAGACCCAGTACTTC. It yields the protein CATSLRGETQYF. The variable domain in full, with the rest retrieved from reference TRBV15 and TRBJ2-5, is DAMVIQNPRYQVTQFGKPVTLSCSQTLNHNVMYWYQQKSSQAPKLLFHYYDKDFNNEADTPDNFQSRRPNTSFCFLDIRSPGLGDTAMYLCATSLRGETQYFGPGTRLLVL.

This clone was seen only once. The junction departs from the called germline gene at one end, perhaps through a read error. V gene TRBV2 combines with J gene TRBJ2-7, with TRBD1 as a possible D gene (5 bases). Germline lookup yields CDR1 SNHLY and CDR2 FYNNEI. The CDR3 is 11 residues long. Written as DNA, the CDR3 is TGTGCCAGCAGTGAATTATGGGGCAGTCACTTC. Protein product: CASSELWGSHF.

The gene calls are TRBV29-1 and TRBJ2-7; possibly TRBD1 for D (6 bases). Trimming pared 6 bases from V and 3 bases from J, leaving 12 bases between. The germline CDR1 and CDR2 sequences are SQVTM and ANQGSEA. The CDR3 is 12 amino acids. Written as DNA, the CDR3 is TGCAGCGTCGACACAGGGAGCTACGAGCAGTACTTC. Amino acids: CSVDTGSYEQYF.

Concerning this clone itself: This CDR3 is also generated by other DNA sequences in the sample. The chain links TRBV29-1 to TRBJ2-6; D might be TRBD2 (5 bases). CDR1 is SQVTM, CDR2 ANQGSEA, per germline. The ends were cut back, 4 bases at V and 1 base at J, with 8 bases in the middle. This CDR3 region has 14 residues. The chain's CDR3 is CSVAPGSGANVLTF. The CDR3 DNA follows: TGCAGCGTTGCACCGGGATCTGGGGCCAACGTCCTGACTTTC.